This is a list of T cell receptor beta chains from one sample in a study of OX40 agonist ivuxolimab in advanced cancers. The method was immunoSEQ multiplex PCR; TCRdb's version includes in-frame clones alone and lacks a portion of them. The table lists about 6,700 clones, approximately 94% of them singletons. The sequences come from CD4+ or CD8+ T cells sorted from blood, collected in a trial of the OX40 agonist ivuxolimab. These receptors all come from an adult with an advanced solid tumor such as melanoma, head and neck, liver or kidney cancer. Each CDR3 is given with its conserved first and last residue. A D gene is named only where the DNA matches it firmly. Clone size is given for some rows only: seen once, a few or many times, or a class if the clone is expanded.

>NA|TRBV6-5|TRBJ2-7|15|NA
CASSYSYKGYYEQYF
TGTGCCAGCAGTTACTCGTATAAGGGTTACTACGAGCAGTACTTC
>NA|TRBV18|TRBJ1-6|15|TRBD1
CASSSSGTGGSPLHF
TGTGCCAGCTCATCCTCCGGGACAGGGGGCTCACCCCTCCACTTT
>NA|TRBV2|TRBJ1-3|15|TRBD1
CASSEGTGAGNTIYF
TGTGCCAGCAGTGAAGGGACAGGGGCTGGAAACACCATATATTTT
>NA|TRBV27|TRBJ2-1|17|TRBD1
CASSSTNRQGLYNEQFF
TGTGCCAGCAGTTCCACCAACCGACAGGGTCTATACAATGAGCAGTTCTTC
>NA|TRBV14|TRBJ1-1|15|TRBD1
CASSPLRGVATEAFF
TGTGCCAGCAGCCCGCTCAGGGGGGTGGCCACTGAAGCTTTCTTT
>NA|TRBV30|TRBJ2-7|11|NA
CALQGSYEQYF
TGTGCCTTACAGGGCTCCTACGAGCAGTACTTC
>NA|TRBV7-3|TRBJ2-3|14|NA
CASSLGQRTDTQYF
TGTGCCAGCAGCTTAGGGCAGAGAACAGATACGCAGTATTTT
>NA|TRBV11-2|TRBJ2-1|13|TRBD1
CASNKQGPYEQFF
TGTGCCAGCAACAAACAGGGGCCATATGAGCAGTTCTTC
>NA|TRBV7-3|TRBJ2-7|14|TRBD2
CASSRAGGPGEQYF
TGTGCCAGCAGCCGAGCGGGAGGGCCAGGCGAGCAGTACTTC
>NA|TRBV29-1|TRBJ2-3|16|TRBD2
CSLLRGTSGFTDTQYF
TGCAGCCTATTGAGAGGGACTAGCGGATTCACAGATACGCAGTATTTT
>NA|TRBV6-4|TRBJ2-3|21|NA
CASSDTDSGDLLKSSTDTQYF
TGTGCCAGCAGTGACACGGATTCAGGGGATTTGCTCAAATCTAGCACAGATACGCAGTATTTT
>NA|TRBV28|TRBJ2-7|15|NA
CASSLSGRASYEQYF
TGTGCCAGCAGTTTATCAGGGAGAGCCTCCTACGAGCAGTACTTC
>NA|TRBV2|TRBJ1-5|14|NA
CASSPRGANQPQHF
TGTGCCAGCAGTCCCCGAGGGGCCAATCAGCCCCAGCATTTT
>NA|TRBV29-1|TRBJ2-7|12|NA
CSVRRDSYEQYF
TGCAGCGTTCGTAGGGACTCCTACGAGCAGTACTTC
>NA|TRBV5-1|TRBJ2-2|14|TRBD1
CASSRDRGAGELFF
TGCGCCAGCAGCCGGGACAGGGGCGCCGGGGAGCTGTTTTTT
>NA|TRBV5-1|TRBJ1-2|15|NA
CASSLADSARGGYTF
TGCGCCAGCAGCCTGGCGGACAGCGCGAGAGGAGGCTACACCTTC
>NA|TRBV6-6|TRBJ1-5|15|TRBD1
CAIGRDRAGNQPQHF
TGTGCCATTGGAAGGGACAGGGCGGGCAATCAGCCCCAGCATTTT
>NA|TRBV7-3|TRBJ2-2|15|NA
CASSPGTLGTGELFF
TGTGCCAGCAGCCCAGGGACCCTCGGGACCGGGGAGCTGTTTTTT
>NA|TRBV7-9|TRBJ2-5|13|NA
CASSLAGTETQYF
TGTGCCAGCAGCTTAGCGGGTACCGAGACCCAGTACTTC
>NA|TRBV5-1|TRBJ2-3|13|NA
CASSLVGTDTQYF
TGCGCCAGCAGCTTGGTTGGCACAGATACGCAGTATTTT
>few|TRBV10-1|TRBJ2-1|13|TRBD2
CASSFSGRNEQFF
TGCGCCAGCAGCTTTAGCGGGAGGAATGAGCAGTTCTTC
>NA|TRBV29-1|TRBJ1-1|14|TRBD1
CSVGQGLMNTEAFF
TGCAGCGTTGGACAGGGGCTGATGAACACTGAAGCTTTCTTT
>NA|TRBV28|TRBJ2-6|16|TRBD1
CASSWTGGSGANVLTF
TGTGCCAGCAGCTGGACAGGGGGGAGTGGGGCCAACGTCCTGACTTTC
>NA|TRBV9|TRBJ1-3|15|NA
CASSVGPNPGNTIYF
TGTGCCAGCAGCGTAGGTCCAAACCCGGGAAACACCATATATTTT
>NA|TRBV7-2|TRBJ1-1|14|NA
CASSSGPQNTEAFF
TGTGCCAGCAGCTCAGGACCCCAGAACACTGAAGCTTTCTTT
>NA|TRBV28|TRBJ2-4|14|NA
CATERILAKNIQYF
TGTGCCACCGAGCGGATTCTAGCCAAAAACATTCAGTACTTC
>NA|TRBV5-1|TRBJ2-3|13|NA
CASSLGTLDTQYF
TGCGCCAGCAGCTTGGGGACCTTAGATACGCAGTATTTT
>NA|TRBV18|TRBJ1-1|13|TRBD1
CASSFQGGTEAFF
TGTGCCAGCTCATTCCAGGGGGGCACTGAAGCTTTCTTT
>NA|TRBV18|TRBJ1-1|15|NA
CASSPAGGGNTEAFF
TGTGCCAGCTCACCCGCCGGGGGAGGGAACACTGAAGCTTTCTTT
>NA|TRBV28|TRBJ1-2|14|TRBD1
CASSGGQGNYGYTF
TGTGCCAGCAGTGGTGGACAGGGCAACTATGGCTACACCTTC
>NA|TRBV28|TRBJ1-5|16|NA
CASTKRWIGRNQPQHF
TGTGCCAGCACCAAGCGGTGGATCGGACGAAATCAGCCCCAGCATTTT
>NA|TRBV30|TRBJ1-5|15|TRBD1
CAWSTLTGSNQPQHF
TGTGCCTGGAGTACCCTGACAGGGAGCAATCAGCCCCAGCATTTT
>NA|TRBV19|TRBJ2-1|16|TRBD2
CASSVRSGKVENEQFF
TGTGCCAGTAGTGTTCGGAGCGGGAAGGTAGAGAATGAGCAGTTCTTC
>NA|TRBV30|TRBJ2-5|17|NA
CAWSVVLVGGYQETQYF
TGTGCCTGGAGTGTTGTTTTAGTAGGGGGGTACCAAGAGACCCAGTACTTC
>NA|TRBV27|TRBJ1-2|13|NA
CASSDGRSYGYTF
TGTGCCAGCAGTGATGGACGGTCCTATGGCTACACCTTC
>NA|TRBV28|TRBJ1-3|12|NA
CASSLLHGTIYF
TGTGCCAGCAGTTTGCTCCATGGAACCATATATTTT
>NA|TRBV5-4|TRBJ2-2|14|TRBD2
CASSLAGEGGELFF
TGTGCCAGCAGCTTGGCTGGGGAGGGCGGGGAGCTGTTTTTT
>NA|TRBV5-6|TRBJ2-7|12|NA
CASSLGGYEQYF
TGTGCCAGCAGCTTGGGGGGTTACGAGCAGTACTTC
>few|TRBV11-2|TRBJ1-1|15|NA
CASSLAWGRSTEAFF
TGTGCCAGCAGCTTAGCTTGGGGGAGGAGCACTGAAGCTTTCTTT
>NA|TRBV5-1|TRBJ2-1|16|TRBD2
CASSLSGTSRNNEQFF
TGCGCCAGCAGCTTGTCCGGGACTAGCAGAAACAATGAGCAGTTCTTC
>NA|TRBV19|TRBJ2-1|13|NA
CASSDVWGNEQFF
TGTGCCAGTAGTGACGTATGGGGGAATGAGCAGTTCTTC
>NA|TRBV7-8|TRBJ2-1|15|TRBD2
CASSLRLAGVSGQFF
TGTGCCAGCAGCTTAAGGTTAGCGGGAGTAAGTGGGCAGTTCTTC
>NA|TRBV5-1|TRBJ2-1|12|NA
CASSLARNEQFF
TGCGCCAGCAGCTTGGCTCGTAATGAGCAGTTCTTC
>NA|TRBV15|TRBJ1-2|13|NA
CATSRSGDYGYTF
TGTGCCACCAGCCGTAGTGGAGACTATGGCTACACCTTC
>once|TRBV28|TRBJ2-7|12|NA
CASRQDSYEQYF
TGTGCCAGCCGACAGGACTCCTACGAGCAGTACTTC
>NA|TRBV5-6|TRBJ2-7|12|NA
CASSFATYEQYF
TGTGCCAGCAGTTTCGCAACCTACGAGCAGTACTTC
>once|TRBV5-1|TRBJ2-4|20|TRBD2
CASSLSLLAGGSIAKNIQYF
TGCGCCAGCAGCCTAAGCCTACTAGCGGGAGGGTCAATAGCCAAAAACATTCAGTACTTC
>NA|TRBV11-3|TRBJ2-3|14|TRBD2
CASSRSGRTDTQYF
TGTGCCAGCAGCCGTAGCGGGAGGACAGATACGCAGTATTTT
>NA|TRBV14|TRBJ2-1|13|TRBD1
CASSETGYNEQFF
TGTGCCAGCAGCGAGACAGGGTACAATGAGCAGTTCTTC
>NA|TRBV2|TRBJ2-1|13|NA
CASDSAGDGEQFF
TGTGCCAGCGACAGTGCGGGCGACGGTGAGCAGTTCTTC
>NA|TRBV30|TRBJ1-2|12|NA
CAWDSGNYGYTF
TGTGCCTGGGATTCGGGAAACTATGGCTACACCTTC